One sample yielded the 19 T cell receptor beta chains listed below, sequenced in a study of T cell responses to AZD1222 COVID-19 vaccine. Sequencing used immunoSEQ multiplex PCR; TCRdb keeps in-frame clones, though not all of them. The table lists 150,000 to 190,000 clones, 87% of them singletons, with about 9.8% in the top ten. Sequences were derived from peripheral blood, sampled 28 days after the second AZD1222 dose. The receptors derive from an adult who received the AZD1222 COVID-19 vaccine.

This clone has a handful of counts. The chain carries TRBV4-3 and TRBJ2-3, with 10 bases matching TRBD1. The germline gives CDR1 LGHNA, CDR2 YSLEER. J lost 8 bases, V lost 4 bases, and 9 bases had no gene match. The CDR3 consists of 15 residues. CDR3 nucleotide sequence: TGCGCCAGCAGCCCGTCCCGGGACAGGGGAACTACGCAGTATTTT. As protein: CASSPSRDRGTTQYF.

The gene calls are TRBV5-6 and TRBJ2-7, with no clear D. Germline V gives CDR1 SGHDT, CDR2 YYEEEE. The V end was cut by 2 bases, the J end by 2 bases, with 8 bases between. This CDR3 is built from 13 residues. CDR3 residues: CASSLANAYEQYF. The CDR3 region has the DNA TGTGCCAGCAGCTTAGCGAATGCCTACGAGCAGTACTTC.

This sequence joins TRBV27 and TRBJ2-1, with TRBD2 matching 10 bases. This CDR3 is built from 19 residues. Germline V gene sequence: CDR1 MNHEY, CDR2 SMNVEV (reference sequence). Germline trimming cut 3 bases from V and 4 bases from J; bases unmatched to any gene: 15. CDR3 sequence reads: CASSLWSGRAGPTYNEQFF. The CDR3 DNA reads as TGTGCCAGCAGTTTGTGGAGCGGGAGGGCCGGGCCTACATACAATGAGCAGTTCTTC.

The rearrangement links TRBV6-5 to TRBJ2-1; 9 nucleotides line up with TRBD2. This CDR3 has 15 amino acids. Per the germline V gene, CDR1 is MNHEY and CDR2 is SVGAGI. Trimming at V came to 2 bases and at J to 6 bases, leaving 5 bases not matched to a gene. For the CDR3, the DNA is TGTGCCAGCAGTTACAGGCGGGAGGGCTCCAATGAGCAGTTCTTC. It encodes CASSYRREGSNEQFF.

This clone was detected once. The chain joins TRBV29-1 to TRBJ2-1, with D hard to call. Germline CDR1 and CDR2: SQVTM and ANQGSEA. Trimming took off 0 bases at V and 7 bases at J, with 10 bases between the two ends. CDR3 length equals 13 residues. CDR3 residues: CSVEDSNPNEQFF. CDR3 DNA: TGCAGCGTTGAAGATTCTAACCCAAATGAGCAGTTCTTC.

This chain uses TRBV2 with TRBJ1-5; D is unresolved. The germline gives CDR1 SNHLY, CDR2 FYNNEI. The CDR3 contains 16 residues. V was shortened by 2 bases and J by 3 bases, with 14 bases between the two germline ends. The CDR3 sequence is CASSERTGYSNQPQHF. In DNA, the CDR3 is TGTGCCAGCAGTGAAAGGACCGGATACTCCAATCAGCCCCAGCATTTT.

The chain has TRBV28 and TRBJ2-3; perhaps TRBD1 as D (6 bases). The CDR3 is 15 amino acids. Between the trimmed V and J ends, which lost 3 bases and 5 bases, there was a span of 15 bases. Per the germline V gene, CDR1 is MDHEN and CDR2 is SYDVKM. DNA of the CDR3: TGTGCCAGCAGTTTTGTAGTCCAAGGGGGAGATACGCAGTATTTT. It is translated as CASSFVVQGGDTQYF.

This chain joins TRBV2 and TRBJ1-1; D unclear. The CDR3 sequence is 11 residues long. Germline V lookup: CDR1 SNHLY, CDR2 FYNNEI. The V end lost 6 bases, the J end lost 1 base, and 3 bases lay between the germline ends. The CDR3 here is CASRWNTEAFF. CDR3 coding DNA: TGTGCCAGCAGGTGGAACACTGAAGCTTTCTTT. Using reference TRBV2 and TRBJ1-1 for the parts outside the CDR3, the full variable domain is EPEVTQTPSHQVTQMGQEVILRCVPISNHLYFYWYRQILGQKVEFLVSFYNNEISEKSEIFDDQFSVERPDGSNFTLKIRSTKLEDSAMYFCASRWNTEAFFGQGTRLTVV.

The chain joins TRBV9 to TRBJ1-5, with D possibly matching TRBD1 (6 bases). Trimming pared 3 bases from V and 0 bases from J, leaving 16 bases between. The germline V gene encodes CDR1 SGDLS and CDR2 YYNGEE. The CDR3 runs 17 residues. CDR3 nucleotides: TGTGCCAGCAGCGCCCAATGGGGGCACGATAGCAATCAGCCCCAGCATTTT. Amino acids: CASSAQWGHDSNQPQHF.

This sequence joins TRBV28 and TRBJ2-7, with TRBD1 matching over 9 bases. V lost 10 bases to trimming and J lost 5 bases; unmatched junction nucleotides: 9. Germline lookup yields CDR1 MDHEN and CDR2 SYDVKM. The CDR3 covers 13 residues. Here the CDR3 reads CAIKGTGTHEQYF. The CDR3, as DNA: TGTGCCATCAAAGGGACAGGGACGCACGAGCAGTACTTC.

The rearrangement links TRBV6-6 to TRBJ2-7; possibly TRBD2 for D (7 bases). Germline CDR1 reads MNHNY; CDR2 reads SVGAGI (reference sequence). Trimming took 6 bases from V and 0 from J, leaving 15 bases between them. This CDR3 has 15 residues. For the CDR3, the DNA is TGTGCCAGCAGGGGGGCTAGCGGAAGCTCCTACGAGCAGTACTTC. This codes for CASRGASGSSYEQYF.

The chain combines TRBV6-2 or TRBV6-3 with TRBJ2-7; TRBD2 matches 7 bases. Trimming cost V 2 bases and J 5 bases; bases outside gene matches: 9. Germline V CDR1 and CDR2: MNHEY, SVGEGT. CDR3 length: 15 amino acids. The CDR3 spells CASSYEAARGDEQYF. DNA of the CDR3: TGTGCCAGCAGTTACGAAGCGGCTCGGGGGGACGAGCAGTACTTC.

CDR3 bases: TGTGCCAGCAGCCCGACAGGGTCCTACGAGCAGTACTTC. It translates to CASSPTGSYEQYF. The genes are TRBV7-9 and TRBJ2-7; 7 positions match TRBD1. CDR1 is SEHNR, CDR2 FQNEAQ, per germline (reference sequence). V was clipped by 5 bases and J by 1 base; unmatched bases: 2. There are 13 residues in the CDR3.

This sequence joins TRBV7-9 and TRBJ2-5; D not certain. Between the trimmed V and J ends, which lost 1 base and 1 base, there was a span of 10 bases. Germline assignment: CDR1 SEHNR and CDR2 FQNEAQ (reference sequence). The CDR3 is 15 residues long. The CDR3 region is CASSLEGMRQETQYF. Written as DNA, the CDR3 is TGTGCCAGCAGCTTAGAGGGTATGCGCCAAGAGACCCAGTACTTC. The variable domain in full, with the rest retrieved from reference TRBV7-9 and TRBJ2-5, is DTGVSQNPRHKITKRGQNVTFRCDPISEHNRLYWYRQTLGQGPEFLTYFQNEAQLEKSRLLSDRFSAERPKGSFSTLEIQRTEQGDSAMYLCASSLEGMRQETQYFGPGTRLLVL.

The rearrangement uses TRBV28 and TRBJ1-2, with 10 bases identical to TRBD1. Germline CDR1 MDHEN, CDR2 SYDVKM. CDR3 length equals 15 residues. The V gene end was trimmed by 6 bases and the J gene end by 4 bases; junction bases not matched to a gene: 8. CDR3 residues: CASRSGDRGGYGYTF. The CDR3 DNA follows: TGTGCCAGCAGGTCGGGGGACAGGGGAGGCTATGGCTACACCTTC.

The chain joins TRBV25-1 to TRBJ2-4; the match to TRBD2 covers 7 bases. Germline V gene sequence: CDR1 MGHDK, CDR2 SYGVNS. The CDR3 runs 15 residues. V trimming: 7 bases; J trimming: 0 bases; junction bases outside the gene matches: 6. CDR3 coding DNA: TGTGCCAGCACCGGAGCGGGGTTAGCCAAAAACATTCAGTACTTC. Its protein product is CASTGAGLAKNIQYF. Using reference TRBV25-1 and TRBJ2-4 for the parts outside the CDR3, the full variable domain is EADIYQTPRYLVIGTGKKITLECSQTMGHDKMYWYQQDPGMELHLIHYSYGVNSTEKGDLSSESTVSRIRTEHFPLTLESARPSHTSQYLCASTGAGLAKNIQYFGAGTRLSVL.

CDR3 protein: CSVGSGSSYNEQFF. CDR3 sequence (DNA): TGCAGCGTTGGGAGCGGGAGCTCCTACAATGAGCAGTTCTTC. The chain joins TRBV29-1 to TRBJ2-1; 8 nucleotides match TRBD2. Germline V gene lookup returns CDR1 SQVTM and CDR2 ANQGSEA. With 4 bases clipped from V and 0 bases from J, the junction kept 2 bases outside the gene matches. CDR3 length equals 14 residues.

V gene TRBV5-1 combines with J gene TRBJ1-3; 8 nucleotides agree with TRBD1. With 1 base clipped from V and 4 bases from J, the junction kept 4 bases outside the gene matches. This CDR3 region has 15 residues. Germline loops: CDR1 SGHRS, CDR2 YFSETQ. CDR3 loop: CASSLSWDRGNTIYF. The CDR3 DNA sequence: TGCGCCAGCAGCTTGTCTTGGGACAGGGGAAACACCATATATTTT.

CDR3 sequence: CASRSVGSNQPQHF. In nucleotides, the CDR3 is TGTGCCAGTAGGAGCGTTGGGAGCAATCAGCCCCAGCATTTT. V and J are TRBV19 and TRBJ1-5; no firm D call. V was shortened by 6 bases and J by 1 base, with 10 bases between the two germline ends. The germline V gene has CDR1 LNHDA and CDR2 SQIVND (reference sequence). This CDR3 contains 14 residues.